Following are 29 T cell receptor beta chains from one sample sequenced in a study of T cells after yellow fever vaccination. Via MiXCR, TCRdb re-called the 5' RACE reads, giving one row per CDR3 protein. The sample includes around 320,000 distinct CDR3 sequences, around 4.3% of them seen just once. The sample consisted of PBMCs, taken 15 days after the yellow fever booster vaccination. The receptors were sampled from a man in his late teens or twenties who received the YFV17D yellow fever vaccine.

The V and J genes are TRBV5-1 and TRBJ1-1; D remains ambiguous. Germline loops: CDR1 SGHRS, CDR2 YFSETQ. CDR3 length: 16 amino acids. Trimming took off 0 bases at V and 1 base at J, with 13 bases between the two ends. The CDR3 loop is CASSLADGRWNTEAFF. The DNA of the CDR3 is TGCGCCAGCAGCTTGGCCGACGGCCGATGGAACACTGAAGCTTTCTTT.

The sample holds a few counts of this clonotype. This chain connects TRBV5-1 to TRBJ2-1; no definite D call. The CDR3 consists of 12 residues. Germline V gene lookup returns CDR1 SGHRS and CDR2 YFSETQ. V was cut by 2 bases and J by 8 bases, with 8 bases left in between. The CDR3 here is CASSLRVDEQFF. CDR3 nucleotide sequence: TGCGCCAGCAGCTTAAGGGTGGATGAGCAGTTCTTC. Full variable domain (remainder filled in from reference TRBV5-1 and TRBJ2-1): KAGVTQTPRYLIKTRGQQVTLSCSPISGHRSVSWYQQTPGQGLQFLFEYFSETQRNKGNFPGRFSGRQFSNSRSEMNVSTLELGDSALYLCASSLRVDEQFFGPGTRLTVL.

This clonotype was observed at least ten times. This rearrangement joins TRBV20-1 to TRBJ1-1; possible D gene TRBD1, 5 bases. This CDR3 contains 13 residues. The V end was cut by 7 bases, the J end by 4 bases, with 16 bases between. Per the germline V gene, CDR1 is DFQATT and CDR2 is SNEGSKA (reference sequence). The CDR3 reads CSEQRTGATEAFF. As DNA, the CDR3 is TGCAGTGAACAACGTACAGGTGCCACTGAAGCTTTCTTT.

The chain employs TRBV12-3 or TRBV12-4 and TRBJ2-2; the match to TRBD1 covers 9 bases. CDR3 length: 17 residues. J lost 4 bases, V lost 5 bases, and 11 bases had no gene match. The CDR3 sequence is CASSPHLGQGSTGELFF. The CDR3 bases are TGTGCCAGCAGTCCACACCTGGGACAGGGTAGCACCGGGGAGCTGTTTTTT.

At least ten counts were recorded for this clonotype. The chain uses TRBV5-1 and TRBJ2-3; 11 nucleotides agree with TRBD2. Germline-derived CDR1 and CDR2 are SGHRS and YFSETQ. With V trimmed by 0 bases and J by 1 base, 1 base remained unmatched. This CDR3 is built from 16 residues. CDR3 loop: CASSLELAGGTDTQYF. The CDR3 DNA sequence: TGCGCCAGCAGCTTGGAACTAGCGGGGGGCACAGATACGCAGTATTTT.

This clonotype came up many times. This chain links TRBV2 with TRBJ2-5; D not certain. Germline assignment: CDR1 SNHLY and CDR2 FYNNEI. The CDR3 runs to 12 residues. Trimming left V 0 bases short and J 5 bases short, with 4 bases between. CDR3 sequence: CASSEAWETQYF. DNA for the CDR3: TGTGCCAGCAGTGAAGCCTGGGAGACCCAGTACTTC. The full variable domain, in which reference TRBV2 and TRBJ2-5 provide the parts outside the CDR3, is EPEVTQTPSHQVTQMGQEVILRCVPISNHLYFYWYRQILGQKVEFLVSFYNNEISEKSEIFDDQFSVERPDGSNFTLKIRSTKLEDSAMYFCASSEAWETQYFGPGTRLLVL.

Ten or more counts support this clonotype. V gene TRBV5-1 combines with J gene TRBJ1-3, with D unresolved. The V and J ends lost 0 bases and 0 bases respectively, with 7 bases between them. Looked up from germline, CDR1 is SGHRS and CDR2 is YFSETQ. The CDR3 sequence is 15 residues long. CDR3 region: CASSLGLYSGNTIYF. CDR3 nucleotides: TGCGCCAGCAGCTTGGGCCTATACTCTGGAAACACCATATATTTT.

Many counts were recorded for this clonotype. The V gene is TRBV6-5, the J gene TRBJ1-6, with D possibly TRBD1 on 5 matching bases. CDR3 size: 14 residues. The germline V gene encodes CDR1 MNHEY and CDR2 SVGAGI. V was shortened by 2 bases and J by 7 bases, with 9 bases between the two germline ends. CDR3 in amino acids: CASSYQGGNSPLHF. The DNA for the CDR3 is TGTGCCAGCAGTTACCAGGGTGGGAATTCACCCCTCCACTTT.

This clonotype was recorded a few times. This chain uses TRBV20-1 with TRBJ2-7; no definite D call. This CDR3 comprises 13 residues. Germline V gene data show CDR1 as DFQATT and CDR2 as SNEGSKA (reference sequence). Deletions cut 7 bases from V and 0 bases from J, with 13 bases between. The CDR3 spells CSGTDRDSYEQYF. The CDR3 coding sequence is TGCAGTGGGACGGACCGAGACTCCTACGAGCAGTACTTC.

This clonotype was recorded at least ten times. The gene calls are TRBV6-2 or TRBV6-3 and TRBJ1-2; perhaps TRBD1 as D (5 bases). Trimming shortened V by 2 bases and J by 4 bases, and 8 bases separated the two germline ends. Per the germline V gene, CDR1 is MNHEY and CDR2 is SVGEGT. The CDR3 contains 13 residues. CDR3: CASSYGGSYGYTF. CDR3 in DNA: TGTGCCAGCAGTTACGGGGGAAGCTATGGCTACACCTTC.

This clonotype has a count of ten or more. The chain recombines TRBV9 with TRBJ1-2, with D perhaps TRBD1 (6 bases). Trimming removed 0 bases at V and 2 bases at J, with 11 bases between. The CDR3 loop spans 15 amino acids. Germline assignment: CDR1 SGDLS and CDR2 YYNGEE. The CDR3 bases are TGTGCCAGCAGCGTAGGCAGGGGAGAGAACTATGGCTACACCTTC. This codes for CASSVGRGENYGYTF.

This clonotype was observed at least ten times. The V gene is TRBV5-1, the J gene TRBJ2-3; tentatively, D is TRBD2 (6 bases). V was pared by 4 bases and J by 3 bases, with 12 bases between. The CDR3 loop spans 14 amino acids. Per the germline V gene, CDR1 is SGHRS and CDR2 is YFSETQ. The CDR3 sequence: CASSGGDRTDTQYF. For the CDR3, the DNA is TGCGCCAGCAGCGGCGGGGATCGGACAGATACGCAGTATTTT.

This sequence joins TRBV4-2 and TRBJ2-5; 14 bases are shared with TRBD2. This CDR3 region has 18 residues. The germline V gene encodes CDR1 LGHNA and CDR2 YNFKEQ. Trimming cost V 1 base and J 2 bases; bases outside gene matches: 6. For the CDR3, the DNA is TGTGCCAGCAGCCAAGTGACTAGCGGGGGGGCAGGGCAAGAGACCCAGTACTTC. Protein sequence: CASSQVTSGGAGQETQYF.

This clonotype was counted between two and nine times. This sequence joins TRBV19 and TRBJ2-3; 7 nucleotides match TRBD2. The CDR3 is made up of 16 amino acids. Germline V lookup: CDR1 LNHDA, CDR2 SQIVND (reference sequence). V was clipped by 7 bases and J by 3 bases; unmatched bases: 13. CDR3 residues: CASKNMTSSRTDTQYF. For the CDR3, the DNA is TGTGCCAGTAAAAATATGACTAGCAGTAGGACAGATACGCAGTATTTT.

This clonotype was observed many times. The genes are TRBV10-1 and TRBJ2-1; 7 bases agree with TRBD1. Unmatched junction bases numbered 9, after V lost 0 bases and J lost 7 bases. The CDR3 runs to 16 residues. CDR1 and CDR2 (germline): WNHNN, SYGVQD (reference sequence). As DNA, the CDR3 is TGCGCCAGCAGTGAGTCATTTAGGGGGCTTGGGAATGAGCAGTTCTTC. Translation gives CASSESFRGLGNEQFF.

This clonotype was picked up many times. J is TRBJ2-4 and V is TRBV20-1, with a weak D call TRBD1 (6 bases). Between the trimmed V and J ends, which lost 1 base and 4 bases, there was a span of 11 bases. This CDR3 has 14 residues. Germline V gene lookup returns CDR1 DFQATT and CDR2 SNEGSKA (reference sequence). CDR3 residues: CSARVRGRKNIQYF. In nucleotides, the CDR3 is TGCAGTGCTAGAGTCAGGGGTAGGAAAAACATTCAGTACTTC.

The table lists this clonotype with a few counts. This chain uses TRBV20-1 with TRBJ2-1; 7 positions agree with TRBD2. V dropped 5 bases and J dropped 4; count of bases not matched to a gene: 8. Germline V gene sequence: CDR1 DFQATT, CDR2 SNEGSKA (reference sequence). This CDR3 spans 14 amino acids. The CDR3 nucleotides read TGCAGTGCTCCCTTAGACGGGGGGTACAATGAGCAGTTCTTC. Its protein product is CSAPLDGGYNEQFF.

This rearrangement joins TRBV7-3 to TRBJ2-3; TRBD2 agrees at 7 bases. Germline V lookup: CDR1 SGHTA, CDR2 FQGTGA. J gave up 2 bases and V 7 bases, and 6 bases lay outside the gene matches. CDR3 length equals 14 residues. This CDR3 reads CASKSSGFTDTQYF. CDR3 coding DNA: TGTGCCAGCAAGTCTAGCGGATTCACAGATACGCAGTATTTT.

A few counts support this clonotype. The V gene is TRBV5-1, the J gene TRBJ2-1; D call uncertain. The CDR3 loop spans 15 amino acids. V lost 0 bases, J lost 7 bases, and 14 bases lay in between. The germline CDR1 and CDR2 sequences are SGHRS and YFSETQ. Here the CDR3 DNA reads TGCGCCAGCAGCTTGGCCCCTGACGGGCGTAATGAGCAGTTCTTC. This encodes CASSLAPDGRNEQFF.

This clonotype has more than one count but fewer than ten. V and J are TRBV7-6 and TRBJ1-2, with TRBD1 matching over 10 bases. CDR1 SGHVS and CDR2 FNYEAQ come from the germline V gene. CDR3 length: 17 amino acids. Trimming cost V 5 bases and J 4 bases; bases outside gene matches: 13. The CDR3 loop is CASSLNTGQGIIYGYTF. The CDR3 region has the DNA TGTGCCAGCAGCCTGAACACGGGACAGGGGATCATCTATGGCTACACCTTC. The full variable domain, with the rest looked up from reference TRBV7-6 and TRBJ1-2, is GAGVSQSPRYKVTKRGQDVALRCDPISGHVSLYWYRQALGQGPEFLTYFNYEAQQDKSGLPNDRFSAERPEGSISTLTIQRTEQRDSAMYRCASSLNTGQGIIYGYTFGSGTRLTVV.

This clonotype was observed at least ten times. The chain carries TRBV12-3 or TRBV12-4 and TRBJ2-7, with D possibly being TRBD1 (5 bases). V lost 3 bases to trimming and J lost 2 bases, with 8 bases between them. The CDR3 extends over 13 amino acids. The CDR3 DNA follows: TGTGCCAGCAGTTTTGACAGCACCTACGAGCAGTACTTC. This encodes CASSFDSTYEQYF.

This clonotype has at least ten counts. The rearrangement uses TRBV7-3 and TRBJ2-3; TRBD2 matches at 11 bases. V shed 5 bases and J 2 bases; nucleotides not matched to a gene: 3. CDR1 and CDR2 (germline): SGHTA, FQGTGA. CDR3 length: 15 residues. The DNA of the CDR3 is TGTGCCAGCAGCATGACTAGCGGGGCCACAGATACGCAGTATTTT. The encoded protein is CASSMTSGATDTQYF.

This clonotype turned up a few times. This sequence joins TRBV5-1 and TRBJ2-2; no reliable D call. The V end lost 4 bases, the J end lost 1 base, and 8 bases lay between the germline ends. There are 14 residues in the CDR3. Looked up from germline, CDR1 is SGHRS and CDR2 is YFSETQ. CDR3 amino acids: CASSAAGNTGELFF. CDR3 coding DNA: TGCGCCAGCAGCGCGGCAGGGAACACCGGGGAGCTGTTTTTT.

This clonotype occurred many times. The chain uses TRBV12-3 or TRBV12-4 and TRBJ2-2; maybe TRBD2 (6 bases). The CDR3 has 15 residues. Trimming pared 5 bases from V and 2 bases from J, leaving 12 bases between. CDR3 in amino acids: CASSRQGGNTGELFF. The CDR3 bases are TGTGCCAGCAGTCGGCAGGGAGGTAACACCGGGGAGCTGTTTTTT.

This clonotype was recorded at least ten times. V gene TRBV6-5 combines with J gene TRBJ1-5; 9 nucleotides line up with TRBD1. The germline V gene encodes CDR1 MNHEY and CDR2 SVGAGI. There are 15 residues in the CDR3. J lost 1 base, V lost 5 bases, and 3 bases had no gene match. CDR3: CASSIGQGSNQPQHF. For the CDR3, the DNA is TGTGCCAGCAGTATCGGACAGGGGAGCAATCAGCCCCAGCATTTT.

The chain joins TRBV5-6 to TRBJ2-7; no firm D call. The CDR3 is 14 residues long. V was trimmed by 2 bases and J by 3 bases, leaving 12 bases between them. From germline, CDR1 is SGHDT and CDR2 YYEEEE. This CDR3 reads CASSFSSPNYEQYF. The CDR3 DNA sequence: TGTGCCAGCAGCTTTTCTTCGCCCAACTACGAGCAGTACTTC. Supplemented by reference TRBV5-6 and TRBJ2-7, the full variable domain reads DAGVTQSPTHLIKTRGQQVTLRCSPKSGHDTVSWYQQALGQGPQFIFQYYEEEERQRGNFPDRFSGHQFPNYSSELNVNALLLGDSALYLCASSFSSPNYEQYFGPGTRLTVT.

This clonotype was seen more than once but under ten times. J is TRBJ1-2 and V is TRBV12-3 or TRBV12-4; D is perhaps TRBD1 (6 bases). V lost 3 bases and J 4 bases, leaving 9 bases between the germline ends. CDR3 length: 13 residues. The CDR3 DNA sequence: TGTGCCAGCAGTTTTACAGGGACCTATGGCTACACCTTC. Translation: CASSFTGTYGYTF.

Only a few counts were recorded for this clonotype. The chain is built from TRBV7-2 and TRBJ1-6, with TRBD1 matching over 7 bases. Germline CDR1 is SGHTA and CDR2 is FQGNSA. The length of the CDR3 is 14 residues. With V trimmed by 4 bases and J by 14 bases, 11 bases remained unmatched. The CDR3 here is CASSSGTVTKSLHF. CDR3 DNA: TGTGCCAGCAGCTCTGGGACAGTAACTAAGTCCCTCCACTTT.

This clonotype was counted many times. The chain carries TRBV7-9 and TRBJ1-3; D unresolved. Germline V lookup: CDR1 SEHNR, CDR2 FQNEAQ (reference sequence). CDR3 size: 14 residues. Trimming took off 3 bases at V and 4 bases at J, with 10 bases between the two ends. CDR3 sequence reads: CASSFSVRGNTIYF. CDR3 nucleotide sequence: TGTGCCAGCAGCTTTTCAGTGCGGGGAAACACCATATATTTT.